These T cell receptor beta chains were read from a single sample in a study of cytomegalovirus exposure and HLA in healthy donors. Clones were read by immunoSEQ multiplex PCR, and TCRdb kept only the in-frame ones, dropping some. The sample holds 300,000 or so clones; roughly 90% are singletons and the top ten take more than 0.95%. The sequencing sample was made of PBMCs. The receptor set was obtained from a man aged 30-40 years in good health and CMV-seronegative. Each CDR3 is given with its conserved first and last residue. Each record gives: D gene, clone size, V gene, J gene, CDR3 DNA, CDR3 protein. D genes are given only for firm matches. Expanded clones get a size class; other rows say once, few or many, or leave the size out.

>-|-|TRBV7-9|TRBJ2-2
TGTGCCAGCAGCTCTTTTAGTCCCTCAGGGTCCGGGGAGCTGTTTTTT
CASSSFSPSGSGELFF
>-|few|TRBV27|TRBJ2-2
TGTGCCAGCAGTACGCGGACTCGGGCCGGGGAGCTGTTTTTT
CASSTRTRAGELFF
>-|-|TRBV27|TRBJ1-1
TGTGCCAGCAGTTTTCGGCCGGGTGGGGGAGGAGGGAACACTGAAGCTTTCTTT
CASSFRPGGGGGNTEAFF
>-|-|TRBV11-2|TRBJ2-1
TGTGCCAGCAGCCGGTACAGAGGGGGGGCCGCCAATGAGCAGTTCTTC
CASSRYRGGAANEQFF
>TRBD1|-|TRBV19|TRBJ1-4
TGTGCCAGTAGTATCGGGACAGTGAATAATGAAAAACTGTTTTTT
CASSIGTVNNEKLFF
>-|-|TRBV27|TRBJ1-1
TGTGCCAGCAGTTTATGGGGCGTTGGCACTGAAGCTTTCTTT
CASSLWGVGTEAFF
>-|-|TRBV5-1|TRBJ1-3
TGCGCCAGCAGCTTGGGGGGCGGTTTCTCTGGAAACACCATATATTTT
CASSLGGGFSGNTIYF
>TRBD2|once|TRBV5-1|TRBJ2-1
TGCGCCAGCAGCTCTACTAGCGGGGGGAACAATGAGCAGTTCTTC
CASSSTSGGNNEQFF
>-|-|TRBV6-5|TRBJ2-5
TGTGCCAGCAGTTCGGTGATCGAAGAGACCCAGTACTTC
CASSSVIEETQYF
>-|-|TRBV27|TRBJ2-2
TGTGCCAGCAGTTTAACCGGAGCTCTAGGGGAGCTGTTTTTT
CASSLTGALGELFF
>-|-|TRBV2|TRBJ2-7
TGTGCCGAAGGGGCCTCTTTTGGCGAGCAGTACTTC
CAEGASFGEQYF
>-|-|TRBV5-4|TRBJ2-1
TGTGCCAGCAGCCTAAAGTCCGGCAATGAGCAGTTCTTC
CASSLKSGNEQFF
>-|-|TRBV5-1|TRBJ2-2
TGCGCCAGCAGCAATGGACAGAACACCGGGGAGCTGTTTTTT
CASSNGQNTGELFF
>-|-|TRBV18|TRBJ2-5
TGTGCCAGCTCACCACTTAGTTCGGCGGGTCAGGGGCAAGAGACCCAGTACTTC
CASSPLSSAGQGQETQYF
>TRBD2|-|TRBV6-1|TRBJ2-7
TGTGCCAGCAGTGAGAGCGGGGGATACTACGAGCAGTACTTC
CASSESGGYYEQYF
>-|-|TRBV6-6|TRBJ2-2
TGTGCCAGCAGCTATCGACTACCTCCGACCGGGGAGCTGTTTTTT
CASSYRLPPTGELFF
>-|-|TRBV5-1|TRBJ2-6
TGCGCCAGCAGCCCAGGGGGGGCCAACGTCCTGACTTTC
CASSPGGANVLTF
>-|-|TRBV4-1|TRBJ2-2
TGCGCCAGCAGCCAAGTCCGGACAACCTTCGGGGAGCTGTTTTTT
CASSQVRTTFGELFF
>-|-|TRBV5-4|TRBJ1-3
TGTGCCAGCAGCTTGCCTGGCCGAAACACCATATATTTT
CASSLPGRNTIYF
>TRBD2|-|TRBV29-1|TRBJ2-7
TGCAGCGTTGCCTCTCCTAGCGGGGGGCCAGCCTCCTACGAGCAGTACTTC
CSVASPSGGPASYEQYF
>-|-|TRBV18|TRBJ2-7
TGTGCCAGCTCACCCTCGGCAGGGGAAACCTACGAGCAGTACTTC
CASSPSAGETYEQYF
>TRBD1|-|TRBV7-6|TRBJ2-1
TGTGCCAGCAGCTACACCCAGGGGGCGCAGCATGACAATGAGCAGTTCTTC
CASSYTQGAQHDNEQFF
>TRBD1|few|TRBV2|TRBJ1-2
TGTGCCAGCAGTGAGGACAGGGGAATACTTGTTAACTATGGCTACACCTTC
CASSEDRGILVNYGYTF
>TRBD1|-|TRBV5-4|TRBJ1-1
TGTGCCAGCAGCCTCAACAGGGGGACGAACACTGAAGCTTTCTTT
CASSLNRGTNTEAFF
>TRBD1|-|TRBV6-1|TRBJ2-7
TGTGCCAGCAGAGGGACAGTTACCTACGAGCAGTACTTC
CASRGTVTYEQYF
>TRBD1|-|TRBV5-1|TRBJ2-1
TGCGCCAGCAGCCCCCGGGACAGGGACCCATACAATGAGCAGTTCTTC
CASSPRDRDPYNEQFF
>-|once|TRBV20-1|TRBJ2-7
TGCAGTGCCCCGACAGCCTACGAGCAGTACTTC
CSAPTAYEQYF
>TRBD2|-|TRBV27|TRBJ2-3
TGTGCCAGCAGTTTCCTAGCGGGGGGCAAAGATACGCAGTATTTT
CASSFLAGGKDTQYF
>-|-|TRBV30|TRBJ2-7
TGTGCCTGGAGTTTTGAGTACGAGCAGTACTTC
CAWSFEYEQYF
>-|-|TRBV27|TRBJ1-4
TGTGCCAGCAGTGCCCGGTTCGGTGGTCGAAAACTGTTTTTT
CASSARFGGRKLFF
>-|-|TRBV5-1|TRBJ1-1
TGCGCCAGCAGCATACAGGGAATCGCTGAAGCTTTCTTT
CASSIQGIAEAFF
>-|-|TRBV6-5|TRBJ1-5
TGTGCCAGCAGGGATCCGGGATCCAATCAGCCCCAGCATTTT
CASRDPGSNQPQHF
>-|-|TRBV19|TRBJ2-7
TGTGCCAGTAGTAGGCCGGGAGACACCTACGAGCAGTACTTC
CASSRPGDTYEQYF
>TRBD1|-|TRBV27|TRBJ2-7
TGTGCCAGCAGTCTCCGGGACAGGAGCTCCTACGAGCAGTACTTC
CASSLRDRSSYEQYF